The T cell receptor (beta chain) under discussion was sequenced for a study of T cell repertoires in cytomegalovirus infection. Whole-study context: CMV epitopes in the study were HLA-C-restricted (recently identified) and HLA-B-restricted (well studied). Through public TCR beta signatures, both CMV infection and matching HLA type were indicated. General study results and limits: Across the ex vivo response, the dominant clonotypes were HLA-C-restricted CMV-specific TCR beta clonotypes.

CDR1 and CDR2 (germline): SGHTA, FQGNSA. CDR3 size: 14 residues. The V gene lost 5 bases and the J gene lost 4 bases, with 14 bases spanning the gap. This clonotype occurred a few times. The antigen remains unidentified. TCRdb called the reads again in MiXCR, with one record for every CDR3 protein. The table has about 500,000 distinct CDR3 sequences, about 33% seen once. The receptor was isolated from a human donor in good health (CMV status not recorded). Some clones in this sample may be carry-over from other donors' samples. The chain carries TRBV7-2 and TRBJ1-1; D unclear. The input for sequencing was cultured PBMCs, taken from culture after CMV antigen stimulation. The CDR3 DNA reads TGTGCCAGCAGCCCAAGACCTGAAGGCACTGAAGCTTTCTTT. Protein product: CASSPRPEGTEAFF.